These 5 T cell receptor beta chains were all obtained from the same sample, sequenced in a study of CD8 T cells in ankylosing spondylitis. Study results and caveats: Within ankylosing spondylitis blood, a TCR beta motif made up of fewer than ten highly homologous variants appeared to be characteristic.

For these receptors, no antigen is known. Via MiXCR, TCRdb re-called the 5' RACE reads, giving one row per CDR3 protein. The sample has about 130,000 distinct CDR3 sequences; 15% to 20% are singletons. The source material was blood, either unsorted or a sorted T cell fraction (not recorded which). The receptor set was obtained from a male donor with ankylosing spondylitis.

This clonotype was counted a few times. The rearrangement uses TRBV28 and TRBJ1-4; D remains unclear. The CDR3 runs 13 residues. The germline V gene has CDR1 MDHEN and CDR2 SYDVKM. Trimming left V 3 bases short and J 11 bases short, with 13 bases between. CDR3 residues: CASSFNGRKKLFF. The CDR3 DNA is TGTGCCAGCAGTTTTAACGGCAGGAAGAAACTGTTTTTT.

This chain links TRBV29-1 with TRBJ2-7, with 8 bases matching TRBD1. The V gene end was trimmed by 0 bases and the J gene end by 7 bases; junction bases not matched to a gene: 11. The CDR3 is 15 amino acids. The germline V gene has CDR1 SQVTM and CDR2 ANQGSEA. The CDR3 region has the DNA TGCAGCGTTGAAGACTTCGGACAGGGCGGGATGGAGCAGTACTTC. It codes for CSVEDFGQGGMEQYF.

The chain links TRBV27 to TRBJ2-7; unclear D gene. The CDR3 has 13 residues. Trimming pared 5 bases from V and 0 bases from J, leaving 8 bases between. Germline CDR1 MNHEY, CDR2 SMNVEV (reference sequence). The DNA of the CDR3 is TGTGCCAGCAGTCCCCCCCTCTCCTACGAGCAGTACTTC. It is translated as CASSPPLSYEQYF.

CDR3 nucleotides: TGCGCCAGCAGCCACCAGCTAGAATACGAGCAGTACTTC. Protein product: CASSHQLEYEQYF. J is TRBJ2-7 and V is TRBV4-3, with D unresolved. In germline, CDR1 is LGHNA, CDR2 YSLEER. This CDR3 comprises 13 residues. With 3 bases removed from V and 4 bases from J, the gap between germline ends came to 10 bases.

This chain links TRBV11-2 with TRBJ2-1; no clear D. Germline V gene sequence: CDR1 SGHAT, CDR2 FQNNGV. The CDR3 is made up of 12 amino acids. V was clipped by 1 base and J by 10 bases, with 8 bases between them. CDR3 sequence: CASSLGVTEQFF. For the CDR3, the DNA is TGTGCCAGCAGCTTAGGTGTCACCGAGCAGTTCTTC.